This TCR beta chain was sequenced during a study of shared clonotypes between healthy human individuals. The deep-level immunoSEQ assay was used. Assay: immunoSEQ multiplex PCR; the TCRdb copy retains only in-frame clones and omits some. The sample includes 950,000 to 1,300,000 clones, more than 65% seen only once; the top ten take about 1.5%. HIV-negative, healthy adults without recent acute infections or vaccinations were the donors. With 1 base clipped from V and 4 bases from J, the junction kept 6 bases outside the gene matches. The CDR3 is made up of 15 amino acids. Germline V gene lookup returns CDR1 SGHAT and CDR2 FQNNGV. This clone was counted between two and nine times.

Input material: memory CD4+ T cells sorted from blood. Subset denoted: CD45RA-negative fraction. This receptor was taken from a man between 18 and 29 years old in good health. The chain recombines TRBV11-2 with TRBJ1-2, with 7 bases lining up with TRBD1. The CDR3 DNA sequence: TGTGCCAGCAGCTTAGGTTGGGACAGAGGCTATGGCTACACCTTC. Translating gives CASSLGWDRGYGYTF.